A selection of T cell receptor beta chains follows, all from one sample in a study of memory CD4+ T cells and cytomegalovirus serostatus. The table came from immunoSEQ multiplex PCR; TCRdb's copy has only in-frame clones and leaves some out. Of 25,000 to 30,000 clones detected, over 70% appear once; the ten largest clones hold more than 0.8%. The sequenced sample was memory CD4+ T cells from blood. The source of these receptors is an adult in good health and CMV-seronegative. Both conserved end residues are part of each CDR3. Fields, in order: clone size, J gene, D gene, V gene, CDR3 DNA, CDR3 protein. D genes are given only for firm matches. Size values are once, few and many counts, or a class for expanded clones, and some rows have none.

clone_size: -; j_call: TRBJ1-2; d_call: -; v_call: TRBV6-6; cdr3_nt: TGTGCCAGCAGTTATGAACAGGGCTATGGCTACACCTTC; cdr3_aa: CASSYEQGYGYTF
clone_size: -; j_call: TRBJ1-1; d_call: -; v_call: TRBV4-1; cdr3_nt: TGCGCCAGCAGCCAAGACAGTTACACTGAAGCTTTCTTT; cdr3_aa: CASSQDSYTEAFF
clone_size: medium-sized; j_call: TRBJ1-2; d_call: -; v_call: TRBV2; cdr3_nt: TGTGCCAGCAGTGCGGGGAGTGGCTACACCTTC; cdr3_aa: CASSAGSGYTF
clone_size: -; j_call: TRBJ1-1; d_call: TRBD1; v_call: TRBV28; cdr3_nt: TGTGCCAGCACCACCCGACAGGGGGCGCGGTGGACTGAAGCTTTCTTT; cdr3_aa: CASTTRQGARWTEAFF
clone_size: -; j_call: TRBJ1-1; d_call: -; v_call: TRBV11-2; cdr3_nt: TGTGCCAGCAGCTTAGTCATGGGTTTGAACACTGAAGCTTTCTTT; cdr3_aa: CASSLVMGLNTEAFF
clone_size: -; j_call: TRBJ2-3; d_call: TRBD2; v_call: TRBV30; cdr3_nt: TGTGCCTGGATGCTAGCGGGGGGCATGACTAGCACAGATACGCAGTATTTT; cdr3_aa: CAWMLAGGMTSTDTQYF
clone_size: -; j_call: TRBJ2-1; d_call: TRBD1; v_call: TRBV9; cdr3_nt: TGTGCCAGCAGCTCCCGGGACAGCAATGAGCAGTTCTTC; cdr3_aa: CASSSRDSNEQFF
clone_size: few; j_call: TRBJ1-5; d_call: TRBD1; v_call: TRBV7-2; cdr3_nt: TGTGCCAGCAGCGCGGGACAGAATCAGCCCCAGCATTTT; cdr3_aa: CASSAGQNQPQHF
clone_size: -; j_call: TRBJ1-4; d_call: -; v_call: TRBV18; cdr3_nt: TGTGCCAGCTCATCATATGGGGCAGGGGAGAATGAAAAACTGTTTTTT; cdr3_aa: CASSSYGAGENEKLFF
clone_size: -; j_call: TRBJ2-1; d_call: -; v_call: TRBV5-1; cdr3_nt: TGCGCCAGCAGCTTGGGCCCTAACAATGAGCAGTTCTTC; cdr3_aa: CASSLGPNNEQFF
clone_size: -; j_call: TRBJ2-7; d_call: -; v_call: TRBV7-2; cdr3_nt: TGTGCCAGCAGCTTAGCGCAGGGGCAGTACTTC; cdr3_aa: CASSLAQGQYF
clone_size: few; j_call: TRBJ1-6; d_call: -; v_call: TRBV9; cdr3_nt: TGTGCCAGCAGCGTAGTCGACAGCTCCTATAATTCACCCCTCCACTTT; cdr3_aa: CASSVVDSSYNSPLHF
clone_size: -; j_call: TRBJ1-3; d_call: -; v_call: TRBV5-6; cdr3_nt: TGTGCCAGCAGGACCCGGACGCTGGGAAACACCATATATTTT; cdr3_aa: CASRTRTLGNTIYF
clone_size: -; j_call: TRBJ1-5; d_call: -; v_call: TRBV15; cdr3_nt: TGTGCCACCAGCGCAGGGGTCTTAGAGTATAGCAATCAGCCCCAGCATTTT; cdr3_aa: CATSAGVLEYSNQPQHF
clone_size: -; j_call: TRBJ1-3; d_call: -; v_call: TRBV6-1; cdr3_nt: TGTGCCAGCAGTGAACTGACCGACTACTCTGGAAACACCATATATTTT; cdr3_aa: CASSELTDYSGNTIYF
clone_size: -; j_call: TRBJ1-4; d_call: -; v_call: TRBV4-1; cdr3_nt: TGCGCCAGCAGCCAAGACAGGGAGGGAACTAATGAAAAACTGTTTTTT; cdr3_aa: CASSQDREGTNEKLFF
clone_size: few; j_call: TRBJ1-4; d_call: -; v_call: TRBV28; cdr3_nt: TGTGCCAGCAGTTTGGCCAGGCCGGGAGAAAAACTGTTTTTT; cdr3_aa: CASSLARPGEKLFF
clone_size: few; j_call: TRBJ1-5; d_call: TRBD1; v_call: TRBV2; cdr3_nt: TGTGCCAGCAGCGCCAGACAGACAGGGATTGTCGTTAGTCCGCCCCAGCATTTT; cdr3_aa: CASSARQTGIVVSPPQHF
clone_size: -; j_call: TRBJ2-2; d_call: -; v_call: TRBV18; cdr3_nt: TGTGCCAGCTCACCACCAAACGGGGTTAACACCGGGGAGCTGTTTTTT; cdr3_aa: CASSPPNGVNTGELFF
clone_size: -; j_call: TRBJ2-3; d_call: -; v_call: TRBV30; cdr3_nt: TGTGCCTGGAGCCTGAAAGTTGATACGCAGTATTTT; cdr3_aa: CAWSLKVDTQYF
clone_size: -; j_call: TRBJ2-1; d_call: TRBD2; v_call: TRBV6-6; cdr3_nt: TGTGCCAGCAATAGACTAGCGGGAGTAGATGAGCAGTTCTTC; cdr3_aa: CASNRLAGVDEQFF
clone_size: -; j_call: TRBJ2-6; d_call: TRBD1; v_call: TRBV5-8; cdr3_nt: TGTGCCAGCAGCCCGGACAGGGGATCTGGGGCCAACGTCCTGACTTTC; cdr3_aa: CASSPDRGSGANVLTF
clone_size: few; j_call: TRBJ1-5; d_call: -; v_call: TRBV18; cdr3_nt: TGTGCCAGCTCACCTGTGGGGGCCCGAAGCGATCAGCCCCAGCATTTT; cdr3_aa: CASSPVGARSDQPQHF
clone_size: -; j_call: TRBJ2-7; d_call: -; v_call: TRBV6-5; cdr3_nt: TGTGCCAGCAGTTACTTTTACGAGCAGTACTTC; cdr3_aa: CASSYFYEQYF
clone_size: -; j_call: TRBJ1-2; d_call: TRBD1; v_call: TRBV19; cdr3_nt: TGTGCCAGTAGTTCCGGGACAGCATATGGCTACACCTTC; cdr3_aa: CASSSGTAYGYTF
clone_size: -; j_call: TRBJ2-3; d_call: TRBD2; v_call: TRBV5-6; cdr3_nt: TGTGCCAGCAGCCCACCGGCTAGCGGGATGCAGTATTTT; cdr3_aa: CASSPPASGMQYF
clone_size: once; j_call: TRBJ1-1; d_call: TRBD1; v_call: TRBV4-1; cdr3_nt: TGCGCCAGCAGCCGGACAGGCCCGGGCGGGAACACTGAAGCTTTCTTT; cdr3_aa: CASSRTGPGGNTEAFF
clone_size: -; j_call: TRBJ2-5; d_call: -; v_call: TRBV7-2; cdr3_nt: TGTGCCAGCAGCTTAGCCTCGAGCGAAGAGACCCAGTACTTC; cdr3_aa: CASSLASSEETQYF
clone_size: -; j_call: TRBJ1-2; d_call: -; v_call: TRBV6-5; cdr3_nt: TGTGCCAGCAGTACCCCCTCGACAGGAAACTATGGCTACACCTTC; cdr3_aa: CASSTPSTGNYGYTF
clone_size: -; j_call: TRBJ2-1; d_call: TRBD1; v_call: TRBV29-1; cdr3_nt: TGCAGCGGGACAGGGGGCACGTTTAGCAATGAGCAGTTCTTC; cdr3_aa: CSGTGGTFSNEQFF
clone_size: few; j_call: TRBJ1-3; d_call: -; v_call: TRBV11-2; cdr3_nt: TGTGCCAGCAGCTTAGGGAACTCTGGAAACACCATATATTTT; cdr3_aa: CASSLGNSGNTIYF